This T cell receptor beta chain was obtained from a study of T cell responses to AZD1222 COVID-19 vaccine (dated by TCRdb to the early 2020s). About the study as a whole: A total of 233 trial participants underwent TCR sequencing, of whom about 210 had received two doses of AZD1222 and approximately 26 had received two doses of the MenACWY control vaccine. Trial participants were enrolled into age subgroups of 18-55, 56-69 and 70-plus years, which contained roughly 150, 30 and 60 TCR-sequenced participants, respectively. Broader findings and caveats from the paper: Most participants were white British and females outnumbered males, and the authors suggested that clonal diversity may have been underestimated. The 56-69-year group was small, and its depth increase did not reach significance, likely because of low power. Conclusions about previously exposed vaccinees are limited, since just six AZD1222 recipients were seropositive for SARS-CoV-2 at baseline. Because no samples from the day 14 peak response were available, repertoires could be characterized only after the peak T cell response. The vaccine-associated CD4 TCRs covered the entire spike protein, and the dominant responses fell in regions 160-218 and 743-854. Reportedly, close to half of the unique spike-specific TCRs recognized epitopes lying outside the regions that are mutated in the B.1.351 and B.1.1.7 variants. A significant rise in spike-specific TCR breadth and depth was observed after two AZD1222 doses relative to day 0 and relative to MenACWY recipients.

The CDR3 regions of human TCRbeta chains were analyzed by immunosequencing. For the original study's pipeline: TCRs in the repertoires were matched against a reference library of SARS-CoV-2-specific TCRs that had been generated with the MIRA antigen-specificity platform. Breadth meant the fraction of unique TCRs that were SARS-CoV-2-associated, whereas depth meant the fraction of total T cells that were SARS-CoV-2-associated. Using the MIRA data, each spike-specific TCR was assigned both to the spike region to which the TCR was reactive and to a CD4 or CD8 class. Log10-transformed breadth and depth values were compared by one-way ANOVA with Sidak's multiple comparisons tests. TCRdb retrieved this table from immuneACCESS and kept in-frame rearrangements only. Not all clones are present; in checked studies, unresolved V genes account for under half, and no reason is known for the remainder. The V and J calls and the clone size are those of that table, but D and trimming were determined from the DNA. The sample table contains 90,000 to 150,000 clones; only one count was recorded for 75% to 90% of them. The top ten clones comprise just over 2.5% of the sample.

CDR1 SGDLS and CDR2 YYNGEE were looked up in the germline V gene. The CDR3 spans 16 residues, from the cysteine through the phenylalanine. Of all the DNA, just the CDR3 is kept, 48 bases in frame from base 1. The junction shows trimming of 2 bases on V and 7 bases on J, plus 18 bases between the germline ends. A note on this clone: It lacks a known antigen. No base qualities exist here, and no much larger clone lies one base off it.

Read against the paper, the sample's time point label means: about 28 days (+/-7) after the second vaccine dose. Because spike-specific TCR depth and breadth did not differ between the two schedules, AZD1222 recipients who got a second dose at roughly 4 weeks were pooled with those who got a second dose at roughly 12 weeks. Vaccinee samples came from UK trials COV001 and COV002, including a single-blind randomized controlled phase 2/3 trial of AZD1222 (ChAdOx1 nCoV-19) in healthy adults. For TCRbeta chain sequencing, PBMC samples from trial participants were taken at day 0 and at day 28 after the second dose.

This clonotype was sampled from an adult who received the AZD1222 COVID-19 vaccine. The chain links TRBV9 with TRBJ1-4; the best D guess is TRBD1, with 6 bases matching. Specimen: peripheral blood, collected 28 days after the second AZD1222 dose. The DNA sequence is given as TGTGCCAGCAGCGTGGGTTCACAGGGAACGGGTGAAAAACTGTTTTTT. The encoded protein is CASSVGSQGTGEKLFF.